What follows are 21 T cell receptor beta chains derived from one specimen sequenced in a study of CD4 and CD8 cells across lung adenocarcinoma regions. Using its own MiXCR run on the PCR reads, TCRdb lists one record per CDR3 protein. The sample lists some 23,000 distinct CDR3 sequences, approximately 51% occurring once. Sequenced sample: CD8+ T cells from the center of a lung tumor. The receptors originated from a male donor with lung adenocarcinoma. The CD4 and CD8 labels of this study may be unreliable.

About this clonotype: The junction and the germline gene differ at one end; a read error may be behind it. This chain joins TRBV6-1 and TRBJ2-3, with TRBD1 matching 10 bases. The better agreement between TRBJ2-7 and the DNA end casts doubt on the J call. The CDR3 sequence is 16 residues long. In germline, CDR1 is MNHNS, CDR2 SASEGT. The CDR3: CASRDAGTGAKDMQYF. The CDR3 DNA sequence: TGTGCCAGCCGTGACGCGGGGACAGGGGCCAAGGACATGCAGTACTTC.

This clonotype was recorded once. Written as DNA, the CDR3 is TGCAGTGCTAGAAGGAGGGGGGAATCATGGCCCCAGCATTTT. It encodes CSARRRGESWPQHF. The J gene is TRBJ1-5, the V gene TRBV20-1; D might be TRBD1 (6 bases). The V and J ends lost 2 bases and 9 bases respectively, with 17 bases between them. This CDR3 is 14 amino acids long. Germline CDR1 DFQATT, CDR2 SNEGSKA (reference sequence).

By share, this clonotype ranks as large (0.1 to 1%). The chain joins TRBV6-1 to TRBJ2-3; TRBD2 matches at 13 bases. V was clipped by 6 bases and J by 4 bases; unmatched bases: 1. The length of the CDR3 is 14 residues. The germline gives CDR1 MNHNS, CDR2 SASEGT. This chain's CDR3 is CASRLAGGPDTQYF. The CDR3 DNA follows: TGTGCCAGCAGACTAGCGGGAGGGCCAGATACGCAGTATTTT.

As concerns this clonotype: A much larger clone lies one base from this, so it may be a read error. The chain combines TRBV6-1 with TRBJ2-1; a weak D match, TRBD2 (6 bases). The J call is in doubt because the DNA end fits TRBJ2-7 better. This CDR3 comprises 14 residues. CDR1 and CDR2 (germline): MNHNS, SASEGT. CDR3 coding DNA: TGTGCCAGCAGTCGGGAGAGGTCCTACAATGAGCAGTACTTC. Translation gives CASSRERSYNEQYF.

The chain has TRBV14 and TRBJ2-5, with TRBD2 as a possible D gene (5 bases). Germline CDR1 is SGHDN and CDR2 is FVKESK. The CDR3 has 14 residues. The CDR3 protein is CAGLEGSYQDIQYF. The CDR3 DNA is TGTGCGGGCCTCGAGGGCAGCTACCAAGACATCCAGTACTTC. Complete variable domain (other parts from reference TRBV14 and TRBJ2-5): EAGVTQFPSHSVIEKGQTVTLRCDPISGHDNLYWYRRVMGKEIKFLLHFVKESKQDESGMPNNRFLAERTGGTYSTLKVQPAELEDSGVYFCAGLEGSYQDIQYFGPGTRLLVL.

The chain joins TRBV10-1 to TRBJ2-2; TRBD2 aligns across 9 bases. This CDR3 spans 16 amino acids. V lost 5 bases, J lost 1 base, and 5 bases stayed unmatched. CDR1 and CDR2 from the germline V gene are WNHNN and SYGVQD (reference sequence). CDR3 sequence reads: CASSFSGRGNTGELFF. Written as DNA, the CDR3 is TGCGCCAGCAGTTTTAGCGGGAGAGGGAACACCGGGGAGCTGTTTTTT.

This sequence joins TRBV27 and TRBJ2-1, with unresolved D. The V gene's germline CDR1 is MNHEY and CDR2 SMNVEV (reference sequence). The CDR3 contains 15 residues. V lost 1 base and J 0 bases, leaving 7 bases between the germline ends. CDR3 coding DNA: TGTGCCAGCAGTTTATGGCCTAGCTCCTACAATGAGCAGTTCTTC. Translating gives CASSLWPSSYNEQFF.

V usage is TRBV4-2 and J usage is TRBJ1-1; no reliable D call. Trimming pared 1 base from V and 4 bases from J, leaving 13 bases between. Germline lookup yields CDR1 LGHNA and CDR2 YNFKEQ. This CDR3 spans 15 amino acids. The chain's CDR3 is CASSQGGRAGTEAFF. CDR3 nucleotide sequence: TGTGCCAGCAGCCAAGGTGGAAGGGCAGGCACTGAAGCTTTCTTT.

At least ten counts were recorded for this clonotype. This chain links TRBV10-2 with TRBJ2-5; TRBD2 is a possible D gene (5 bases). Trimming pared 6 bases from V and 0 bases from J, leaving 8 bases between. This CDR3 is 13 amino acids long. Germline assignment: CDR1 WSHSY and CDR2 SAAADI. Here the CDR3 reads CASSRGYQETQYF. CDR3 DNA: TGCGCCAGCAGCCGGGGTTACCAAGAGACCCAGTACTTC.

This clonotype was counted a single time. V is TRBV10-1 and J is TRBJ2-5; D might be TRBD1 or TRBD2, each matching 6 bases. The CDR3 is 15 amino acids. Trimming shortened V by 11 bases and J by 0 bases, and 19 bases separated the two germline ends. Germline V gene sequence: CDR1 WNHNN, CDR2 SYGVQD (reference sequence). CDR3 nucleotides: TGCGCCGGGGGCCCCGGGGGCCGCGACCAAGAGACCCAGTACTTC. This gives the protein CAGGPGGRDQETQYF.

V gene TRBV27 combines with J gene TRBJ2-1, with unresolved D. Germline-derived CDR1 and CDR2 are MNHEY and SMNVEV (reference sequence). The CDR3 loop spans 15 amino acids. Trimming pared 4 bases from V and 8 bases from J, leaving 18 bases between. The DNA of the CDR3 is TGTGCCAGCAGTTCCATTCGGACCCCTTACGATGAGCAGTTCTTC. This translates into CASSSIRTPYDEQFF.

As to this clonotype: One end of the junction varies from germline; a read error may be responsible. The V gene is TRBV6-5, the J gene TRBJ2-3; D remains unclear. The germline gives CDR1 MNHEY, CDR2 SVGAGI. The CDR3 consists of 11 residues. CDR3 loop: CGSRYPDTQYF. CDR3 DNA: TGTGGCAGCCGTTACCCGGATACGCAGTATTTC.

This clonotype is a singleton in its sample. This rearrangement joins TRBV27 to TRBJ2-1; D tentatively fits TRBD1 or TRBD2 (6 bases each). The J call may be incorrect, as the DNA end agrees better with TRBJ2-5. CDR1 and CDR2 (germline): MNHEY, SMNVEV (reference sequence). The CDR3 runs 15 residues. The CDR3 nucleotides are TGTGCTGGGGGGCTCGGGGGCCATAAAAAAAAGACCCAGTACTTC. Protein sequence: CAGGLGGHKKKTQYF.

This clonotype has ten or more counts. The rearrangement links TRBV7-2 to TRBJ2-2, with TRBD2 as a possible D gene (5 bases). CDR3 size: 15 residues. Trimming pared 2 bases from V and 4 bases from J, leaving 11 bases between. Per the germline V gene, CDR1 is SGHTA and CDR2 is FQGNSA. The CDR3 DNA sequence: TGTGCCAGCAGCTTAAATCCCAGCGGCACCGGGGAGCTGTTTTTT. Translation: CASSLNPSGTGELFF.

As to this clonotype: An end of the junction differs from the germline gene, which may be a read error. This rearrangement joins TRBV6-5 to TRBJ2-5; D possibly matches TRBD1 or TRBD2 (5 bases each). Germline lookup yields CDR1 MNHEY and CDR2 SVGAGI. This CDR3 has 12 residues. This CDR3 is CASSLGVRTQSF. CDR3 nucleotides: TGTGCCAGCAGTTTGGGGGTAAGGACCCAGTCTTTC.

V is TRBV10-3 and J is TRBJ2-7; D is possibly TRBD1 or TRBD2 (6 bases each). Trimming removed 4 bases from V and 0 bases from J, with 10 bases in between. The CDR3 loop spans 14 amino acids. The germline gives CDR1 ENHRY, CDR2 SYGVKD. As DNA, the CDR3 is TGTGCCATCAGTGGGGGGGCGAGCTCCTACGAGCAGTACTTC. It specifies CAISGGASSYEQYF.

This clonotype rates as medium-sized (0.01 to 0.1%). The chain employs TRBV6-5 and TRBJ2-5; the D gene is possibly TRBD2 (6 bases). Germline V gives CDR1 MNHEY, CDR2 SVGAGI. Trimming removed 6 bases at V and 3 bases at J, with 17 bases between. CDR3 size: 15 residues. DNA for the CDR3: TGTGCCAGCAGCACCGCCGGTGGGGGGAAAGAGACCCAGTACTTC. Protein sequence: CASSTAGGGKETQYF.

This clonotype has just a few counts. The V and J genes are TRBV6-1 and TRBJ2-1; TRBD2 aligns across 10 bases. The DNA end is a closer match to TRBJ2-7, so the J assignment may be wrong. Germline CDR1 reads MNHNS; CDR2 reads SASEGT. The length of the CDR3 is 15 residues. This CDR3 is CASSGEAGGAYEQYF. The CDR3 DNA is TGTGCCAGCAGTGGGGAAGCGGGAGGGGCCTACGAGCAGTACTTC.

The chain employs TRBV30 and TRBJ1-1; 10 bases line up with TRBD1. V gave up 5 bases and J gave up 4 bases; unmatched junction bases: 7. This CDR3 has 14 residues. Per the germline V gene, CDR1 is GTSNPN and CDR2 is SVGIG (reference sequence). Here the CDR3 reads CAWAETGGFTEAFF. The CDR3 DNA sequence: TGTGCCTGGGCAGAGACAGGGGGCTTCACTGAAGCTTTCTTT.

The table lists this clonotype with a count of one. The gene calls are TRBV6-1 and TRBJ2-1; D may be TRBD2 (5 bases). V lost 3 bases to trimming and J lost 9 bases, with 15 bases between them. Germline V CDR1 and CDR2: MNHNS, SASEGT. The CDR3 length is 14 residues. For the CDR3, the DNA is TGTGCCAGCAGTGACTACCAGCGGCCAGGTGAGCAGTTCTTC. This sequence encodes CASSDYQRPGEQFF.

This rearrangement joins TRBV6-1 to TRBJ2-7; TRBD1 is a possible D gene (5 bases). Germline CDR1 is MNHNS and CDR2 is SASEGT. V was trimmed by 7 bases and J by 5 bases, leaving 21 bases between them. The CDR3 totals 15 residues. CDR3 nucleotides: TGTGCCAGCAATGGTTTGGACACCCGGTGGAACGAGCAGTACTTC. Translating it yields CASNGLDTRWNEQYF.